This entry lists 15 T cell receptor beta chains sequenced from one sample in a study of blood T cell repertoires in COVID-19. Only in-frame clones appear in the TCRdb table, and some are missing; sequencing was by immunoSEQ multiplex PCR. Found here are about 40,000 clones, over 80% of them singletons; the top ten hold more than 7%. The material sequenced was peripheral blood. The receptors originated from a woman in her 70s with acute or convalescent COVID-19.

The CDR3 DNA reads as TGTGCCAGCAGCCCGGATCCCTCCGGGACAGGTTATACAGATACGCAGTATTTT. This gives the protein CASSPDPSGTGYTDTQYF. The chain joins TRBV5-4 to TRBJ2-3; 8 nucleotides line up with TRBD1. The V segment lost 4 bases and the J segment 3 bases; nucleotides outside the gene matches: 16. In germline, CDR1 is SGHNT, CDR2 YYREEE (reference sequence). This CDR3 comprises 18 residues.

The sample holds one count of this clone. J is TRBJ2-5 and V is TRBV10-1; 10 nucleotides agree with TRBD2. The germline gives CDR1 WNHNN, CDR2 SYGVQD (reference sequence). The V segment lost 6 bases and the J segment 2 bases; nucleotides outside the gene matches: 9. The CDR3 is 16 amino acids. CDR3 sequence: CASSDAVAGGQETQYF. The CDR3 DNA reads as TGCGCCAGCAGCGACGCGGTAGCGGGGGGACAAGAGACCCAGTACTTC.

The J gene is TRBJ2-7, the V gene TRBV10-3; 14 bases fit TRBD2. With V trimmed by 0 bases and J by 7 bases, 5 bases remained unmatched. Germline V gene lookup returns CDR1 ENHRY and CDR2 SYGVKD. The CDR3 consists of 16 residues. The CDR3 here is CAISESAGLAGDEQYV. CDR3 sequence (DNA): TGTGCCATCAGTGAGTCAGCGGGACTAGCGGGAGATGAGCAGTACGTC.

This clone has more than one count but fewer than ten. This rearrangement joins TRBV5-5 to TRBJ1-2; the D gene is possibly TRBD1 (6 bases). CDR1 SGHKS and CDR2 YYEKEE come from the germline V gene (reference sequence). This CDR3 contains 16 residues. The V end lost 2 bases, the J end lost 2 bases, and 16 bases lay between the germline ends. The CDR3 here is CASSFGPGHGNYGYTF. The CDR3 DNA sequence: TGTGCCAGCAGCTTTGGTCCGGGACACGGAAACTATGGCTACACCTTC.

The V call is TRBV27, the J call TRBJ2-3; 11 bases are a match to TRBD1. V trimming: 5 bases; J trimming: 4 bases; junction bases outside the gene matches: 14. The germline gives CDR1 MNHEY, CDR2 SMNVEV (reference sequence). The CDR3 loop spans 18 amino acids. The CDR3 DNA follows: TGTGCCAGCAGTCTCCGGGACAGGGGGTGGGTAAGCCCAGATACGCAGTATTTT. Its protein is CASSLRDRGWVSPDTQYF.

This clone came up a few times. CDR3 loop: CASSQEGRNTEAFF. The CDR3 DNA reads as TGTGCCAGCAGCCAAGAGGGGAGAAACACTGAAGCTTTCTTT. The rearrangement uses TRBV3-1 (or the pseudogene TRBV3-2) and TRBJ1-1, with D hard to call. The CDR3 has 14 amino acids. Germline loops: CDR1 LGHDT, CDR2 YNNKEL (reference sequence). V was cut by 0 bases and J by 2 bases, with 7 bases left in between.

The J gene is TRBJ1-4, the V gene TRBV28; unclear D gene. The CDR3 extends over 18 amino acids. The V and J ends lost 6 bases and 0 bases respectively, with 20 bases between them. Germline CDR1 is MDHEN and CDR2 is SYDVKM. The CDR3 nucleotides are TGTGCCAGCAGACCTAGCGGTCCGGGATATGCAACTAATGAAAAACTGTTTTTT. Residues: CASRPSGPGYATNEKLFF.

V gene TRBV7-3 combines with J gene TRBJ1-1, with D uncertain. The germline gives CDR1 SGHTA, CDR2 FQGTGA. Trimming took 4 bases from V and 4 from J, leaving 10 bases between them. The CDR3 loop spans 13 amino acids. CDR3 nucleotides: TGTGCCAGCAGCTCTACTATGGGCACTGAAGCTTTCTTT. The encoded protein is CASSSTMGTEAFF.

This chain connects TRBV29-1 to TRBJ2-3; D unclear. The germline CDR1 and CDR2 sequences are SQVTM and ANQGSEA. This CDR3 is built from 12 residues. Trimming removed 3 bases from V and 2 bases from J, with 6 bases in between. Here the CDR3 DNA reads TGCAGCGTTGAGGAGAACACAGATACGCAGTATTTT. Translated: CSVEENTDTQYF.

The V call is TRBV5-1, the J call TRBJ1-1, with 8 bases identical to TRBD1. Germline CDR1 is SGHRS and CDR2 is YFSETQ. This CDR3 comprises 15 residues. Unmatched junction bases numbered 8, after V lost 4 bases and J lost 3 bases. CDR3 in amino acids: CASSPWTGRDTEAFF. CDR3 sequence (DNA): TGCGCCAGCAGCCCTTGGACAGGGAGGGACACTGAAGCTTTCTTT.

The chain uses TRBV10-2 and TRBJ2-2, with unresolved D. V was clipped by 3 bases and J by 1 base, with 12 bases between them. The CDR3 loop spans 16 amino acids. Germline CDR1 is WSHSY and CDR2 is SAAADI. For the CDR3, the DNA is TGCGCCAGCAGTGACTACCATGGCGGGAACACCGGGGAGCTGTTTTTT. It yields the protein CASSDYHGGNTGELFF.

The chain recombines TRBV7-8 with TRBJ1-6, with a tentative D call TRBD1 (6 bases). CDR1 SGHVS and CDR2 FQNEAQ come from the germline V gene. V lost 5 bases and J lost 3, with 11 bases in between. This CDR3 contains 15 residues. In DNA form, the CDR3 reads TGTGCCAGCAGCCGAGGACAGCACTATAATTCACCCCTCCACTTT. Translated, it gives CASSRGQHYNSPLHF.

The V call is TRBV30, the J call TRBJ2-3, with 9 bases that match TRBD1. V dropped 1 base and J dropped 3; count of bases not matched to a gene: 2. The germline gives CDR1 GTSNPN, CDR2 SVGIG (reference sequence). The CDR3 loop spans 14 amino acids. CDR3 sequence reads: CAWSAGQGTDTQYF. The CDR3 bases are TGTGCCTGGAGTGCGGGACAGGGAACAGATACGCAGTATTTT.

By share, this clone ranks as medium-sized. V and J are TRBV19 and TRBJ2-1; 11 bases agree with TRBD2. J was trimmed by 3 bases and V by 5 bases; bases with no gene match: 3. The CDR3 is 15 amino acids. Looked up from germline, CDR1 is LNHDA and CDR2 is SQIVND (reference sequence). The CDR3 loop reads CASSATSGSYNEQFF. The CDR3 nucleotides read TGTGCCAGTAGTGCTACTAGCGGGAGCTACAATGAGCAGTTCTTC.

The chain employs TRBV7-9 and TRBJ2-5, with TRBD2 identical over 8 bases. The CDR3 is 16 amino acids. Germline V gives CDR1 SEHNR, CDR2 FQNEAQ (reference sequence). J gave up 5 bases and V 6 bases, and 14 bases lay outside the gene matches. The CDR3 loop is CASREGPGLGRETQYF. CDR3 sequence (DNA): TGTGCCAGCAGAGAGGGCCCGGGACTAGGGCGGGAGACCCAGTACTTC.